This T cell receptor beta chain was observed in a study of brain T cells in children with intractable seizures. The germline gives CDR1 SGHRS, CDR2 YFSETQ. This CDR3 is 15 amino acids long. The V segment lost 1 base and the J segment 4 bases; nucleotides outside the gene matches: 6. Before surgery, patients took at least one anti-epileptic drug. Generated by immunoSEQ multiplex PCR, the TCRdb table keeps only in-frame clones and is missing some. The sample yields roughly 120,000 clones, around 94% seen once. A note on this clone: Its antigen is undetermined.

Whole-study findings and limits: Clones missing pre-surgery may reflect undersampling of that blood sample.

This clonotype was sampled from a boy younger than two with hemimegalencephaly and intractable seizures. J is TRBJ2-5 and V is TRBV5-1; 8 nucleotides match TRBD1. The material sequenced was peripheral blood, taken at surgery. The CDR3 region has the DNA TGCGCCAGCAGCTTGAAACAGGGGGTAAGAGAGACCCAGTACTTC. Translation gives CASSLKQGVRETQYF.